The 9 T cell receptor beta chains below were found in one sample sequenced in a study of high-grade serous ovarian cancer treatment subgroups. TCRdb's table, derived via immunoSEQ multiplex PCR, lists solely in-frame clones and lacks some. The table has about 5,000 clones, approximately 71% seen once; the top ten hold roughly 15%. Tumor tissue was taken before any definitive surgery or chemotherapy was given. Sample: tumor tissue. These receptors came from a human donor with high-grade serous ovarian cancer.

As concerns this clone: Germline is not matched at one junction end, which may reflect a read error. The chain combines TRBV11-3 with TRBJ2-3; D gene unclear. CDR1 SGHNT and CDR2 YENEEA come from the germline V gene. The CDR3 covers 14 residues. The CDR3: CASSLDGSTDTQYF. The CDR3 DNA follows: TGTGCCAGCAGCCTAGACGGTAGCACAGATACGCAGTATTTT.

Written as DNA, the CDR3 is TGTGCCAGCAGCTTAAGTTCTCCCCGGGGAAACACCATATATTTT. It codes for CASSLSSPRGNTIYF. The rearrangement uses TRBV7-6 and TRBJ1-3, with D unclear. V was trimmed by 2 bases and J by 4 bases, leaving 12 bases between them. Germline CDR1 SGHVS, CDR2 FNYEAQ. CDR3 length: 15 amino acids.

This clone was seen a handful of times. V usage is TRBV7-8 and J usage is TRBJ2-5; D not resolved. Germline assignment: CDR1 SGHVS and CDR2 FQNEAQ. V was pared by 5 bases and J by 3 bases, with 19 bases between. The CDR3 totals 16 residues. The CDR3 protein is CASSRPPMRHEETQYF. CDR3 DNA sequence: TGTGCCAGCAGCCGCCCCCCTATGCGGCACGAAGAGACCCAGTACTTC.

This clone has more than one count but fewer than ten. One end of the junction fails to match germline, which may point to a read error. The J gene is TRBJ2-6, the V gene TRBV6-1; a possible D gene is TRBD2 (6 bases). The germline V gene has CDR1 MNHNS and CDR2 SASEGT. The CDR3 has 18 residues. The CDR3 loop reads CAISESVGRFSGANVLTF. CDR3 bases: TGTGCCATCAGTGAGAGTGTAGGGAGGTTCTCTGGGGCCAACGTCCTGACTTTC.

The genes are TRBV2 and TRBJ2-5; tentative D call: TRBD2 (5 bases). Trimming pared 3 bases from V and 2 bases from J, leaving 7 bases between. The CDR3 extends over 13 amino acids. In germline, CDR1 is SNHLY, CDR2 FYNNEI. CDR3 nucleotide sequence: TGTGCCAGCAGTGAGGACTGGCAAGAGACCCAGTACTTC. Translation: CASSEDWQETQYF. The variable domain in full, completed from reference TRBV2 and TRBJ2-5, reads EPEVTQTPSHQVTQMGQEVILRCVPISNHLYFYWYRQILGQKVEFLVSFYNNEISEKSEIFDDQFSVERPDGSNFTLKIRSTKLEDSAMYFCASSEDWQETQYFGPGTRLLVL.

V usage is TRBV7-2 and J usage is TRBJ2-2, with D uncertain. The germline CDR1 and CDR2 sequences are SGHTA and FQGNSA. The CDR3 sequence is 14 residues long. Trimming took 2 bases from V and 5 from J, leaving 9 bases between them. The CDR3 nucleotides are TGTGCCAGCAGCTTAAGGGCCGGGACCGGGGAGCTGTTTTTT. It translates to CASSLRAGTGELFF. Using reference TRBV7-2 and TRBJ2-2 for the parts outside the CDR3, the full variable domain is GAGVSQSPSNKVTEKGKDVELRCDPISGHTALYWYRQSLGQGLEFLIYFQGNSAPDKSGLPSDRFSAERTGGSVSTLTIQRTQQEDSAVYLCASSLRAGTGELFFGEGSRLTVL.

This clone was seen just once. The V and J genes are TRBV2 and TRBJ1-3; D is uncertain. The length of the CDR3 is 11 residues. CDR1 and CDR2 from the germline V gene are SNHLY and FYNNEI. Trimming cost V 6 bases and J 5 bases, with 5 bases left between them. The CDR3 spells CASRRRNTIYF. The DNA of the CDR3 is TGTGCCAGCAGACGGCGAAACACCATATATTTT.

The chain carries TRBV25-1 and TRBJ1-4; D possibly corresponds to TRBD1 (5 bases). Germline V gene sequence: CDR1 MGHDK, CDR2 SYGVNS. The CDR3 runs 16 residues. V lost 2 bases, J lost 5 bases, and 15 bases lay in between. The CDR3 is CASSEVGGRINEKLFF. The CDR3, as DNA: TGTGCCAGCAGTGAAGTGGGGGGACGGATAAATGAAAAACTGTTTTTT.

V is TRBV6-6 and J is TRBJ1-1; no clear D. The CDR3 loop spans 14 amino acids. Per germline, CDR1 MNHNY and CDR2 SVGAGI (reference sequence). V was shortened by 9 bases and J by 1 base, with 15 bases between the two germline ends. The CDR3 region has the DNA TGTGCCAGTAAGGACGTTAGAGGGAACACTGAAGCTTTCTTT. Translated: CASKDVRGNTEAFF.